Listed below are T cell receptor beta chains from one sample, sequenced in a study of T cells in narcolepsy. Using immunoSEQ multiplex PCR, the repertoire was profiled, and TCRdb retains in-frame clones only, with some absent. This table has over 25,000 clones, less than 85% appearing once. The material sequenced was memory (CD45RA-) CD4+ T cells from blood. Receptors were obtained from a human donor in good health. CDR3s include the opening cysteine and the closing phenylalanine or tryptophan. A D gene is named only where the DNA matches it firmly. The size entry is marked missing in some rows and otherwise reads once, few, many or a size class.

abundance	d_gene	v_gene	j_gene	CDR3aa	CDR3nt
-	TRBD1	TRBV29-1	TRBJ2-7	CSVDAGQGDGYEQYF	TGCAGCGTGGACGCGGGACAGGGTGATGGTTATGAGCAGTACTTC
once	TRBD2	TRBV15	TRBJ2-7	CATSRDAGRAEQYF	TGTGCCACCAGCAGAGATGCAGGGAGGGCCGAGCAGTACTTC
-	-	TRBV11-2	TRBJ1-2	CASRKLSGYGYTF	TGTGCCAGCCGGAAGCTGAGTGGCTATGGCTACACCTTC
-	TRBD1	TRBV11-3	TRBJ2-7	CASSLETGGDEQYF	TGTGCCAGCAGCTTAGAGACAGGGGGCGACGAGCAGTACTTC
-	TRBD1	TRBV20-1	TRBJ2-7	CSAIGGGEQYF	TGCAGTGCTATAGGGGGCGGCGAGCAGTACTTC
-	TRBD2	TRBV5-6	TRBJ2-1	CASSQLGLAGGNEQFF	TGTGCCAGCAGCCAGCTGGGACTAGCGGGGGGGAATGAGCAGTTCTTC
-	-	TRBV7-3	TRBJ2-1	CASSSTSGATNEQFF	TGTGCCAGCAGCTCGACCTCCGGCGCAACCAATGAGCAGTTCTTC
-	TRBD2	TRBV7-2	TRBJ2-7	CASSLRPETSSRVSEQYF	TGTGCCAGCAGCTTACGCCCCGAGACTAGCAGTCGGGTTAGCGAGCAGTACTTC
-	TRBD1	TRBV6-5	TRBJ1-6	CASSSNHRGHSPLHF	TGTGCCAGCAGCTCTAACCACAGGGGGCACTCACCCCTCCACTTT
-	-	TRBV27	TRBJ2-7	CASSLWSGSYEQYF	TGTGCCAGCAGTTTATGGTCAGGTTCCTACGAGCAGTACTTC
-	TRBD1	TRBV7-2	TRBJ2-7	CASSRDRVYEQYF	TGTGCCAGCAGCAGGGACAGGGTTTACGAGCAGTACTTC
few	-	TRBV30	TRBJ1-2	CAWTPSHTYGYTF	TGTGCCTGGACTCCCTCCCACACCTATGGCTACACCTTC
-	-	TRBV4-1	TRBJ1-5	CASSQGDNPQPQHF	TGCGCCAGCAGCCAAGGGGACAATCCCCAGCCCCAGCATTTT
-	TRBD1	TRBV6-5	TRBJ1-5	CASSSGQPGQPQHF	TGTGCCAGCAGTTCGGGACAGCCAGGTCAGCCCCAGCATTTT
-	TRBD1	TRBV5-1	TRBJ1-6	CASSSDRGDGSPLHF	TGCGCCAGCAGCTCCGACAGGGGGGACGGTTCACCCCTCCACTTT
-	-	TRBV6-1	TRBJ2-7	CASLRWQADEQYF	TGTGCCAGCCTACGTTGGCAGGCCGACGAGCAGTACTTC
-	-	TRBV5-4	TRBJ1-2	CASSLVRRALLHYTF	TGTGCCAGCAGCTTGGTTAGAAGGGCCCTTCTACACTACACCTTC
-	-	TRBV11-2	TRBJ1-1	CASSLEGMAGTEAFF	TGTGCCAGCAGCTTAGAGGGGATGGCGGGCACTGAAGCTTTCTTT
-	-	TRBV2	TRBJ2-5	CASRASGVGPGETQYF	TGTGCCAGCAGGGCCTCTGGGGTTGGGCCTGGAGAGACCCAGTACTTC
-	-	TRBV27	TRBJ2-5	CATSGAGTPGQETQYF	TGTGCCACCTCAGGGGCCGGAACACCGGGGCAAGAGACCCAGTACTTC
few	-	TRBV27	TRBJ2-3	CASSPRRTRATDTQYF	TGTGCCAGCAGTCCCCGGCGGACCCGCGCCACAGATACGCAGTATTTT
-	-	TRBV9	TRBJ2-2	CASSPSAGNTGELFF	TGTGCCAGCAGCCCCAGCGCAGGCAACACCGGGGAGCTGTTTTTT
-	-	TRBV2	TRBJ2-7	CASNTLADYEQYF	TGTGCCAGCAATACCCTAGCAGACTACGAGCAGTACTTC
-	TRBD1	TRBV7-2	TRBJ1-2	CASSSGGGDYGYTF	TGTGCCAGCAGCTCAGGGGGCGGGGATTATGGCTACACCTTC